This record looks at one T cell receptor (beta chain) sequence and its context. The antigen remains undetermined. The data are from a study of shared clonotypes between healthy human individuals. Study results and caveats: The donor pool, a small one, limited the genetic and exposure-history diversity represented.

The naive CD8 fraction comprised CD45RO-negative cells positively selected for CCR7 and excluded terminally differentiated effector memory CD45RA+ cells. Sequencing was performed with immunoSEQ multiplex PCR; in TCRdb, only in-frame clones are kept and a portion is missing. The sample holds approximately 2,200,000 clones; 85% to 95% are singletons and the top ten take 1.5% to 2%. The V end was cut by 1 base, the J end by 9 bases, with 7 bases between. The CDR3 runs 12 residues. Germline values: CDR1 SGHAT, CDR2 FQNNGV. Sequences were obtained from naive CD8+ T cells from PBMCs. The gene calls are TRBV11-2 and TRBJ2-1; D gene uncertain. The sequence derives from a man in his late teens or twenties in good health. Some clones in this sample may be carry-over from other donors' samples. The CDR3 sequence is CASSLGRSEQFF. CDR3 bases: TGTGCCAGCAGCTTAGGGCGGAGTGAGCAGTTCTTC.